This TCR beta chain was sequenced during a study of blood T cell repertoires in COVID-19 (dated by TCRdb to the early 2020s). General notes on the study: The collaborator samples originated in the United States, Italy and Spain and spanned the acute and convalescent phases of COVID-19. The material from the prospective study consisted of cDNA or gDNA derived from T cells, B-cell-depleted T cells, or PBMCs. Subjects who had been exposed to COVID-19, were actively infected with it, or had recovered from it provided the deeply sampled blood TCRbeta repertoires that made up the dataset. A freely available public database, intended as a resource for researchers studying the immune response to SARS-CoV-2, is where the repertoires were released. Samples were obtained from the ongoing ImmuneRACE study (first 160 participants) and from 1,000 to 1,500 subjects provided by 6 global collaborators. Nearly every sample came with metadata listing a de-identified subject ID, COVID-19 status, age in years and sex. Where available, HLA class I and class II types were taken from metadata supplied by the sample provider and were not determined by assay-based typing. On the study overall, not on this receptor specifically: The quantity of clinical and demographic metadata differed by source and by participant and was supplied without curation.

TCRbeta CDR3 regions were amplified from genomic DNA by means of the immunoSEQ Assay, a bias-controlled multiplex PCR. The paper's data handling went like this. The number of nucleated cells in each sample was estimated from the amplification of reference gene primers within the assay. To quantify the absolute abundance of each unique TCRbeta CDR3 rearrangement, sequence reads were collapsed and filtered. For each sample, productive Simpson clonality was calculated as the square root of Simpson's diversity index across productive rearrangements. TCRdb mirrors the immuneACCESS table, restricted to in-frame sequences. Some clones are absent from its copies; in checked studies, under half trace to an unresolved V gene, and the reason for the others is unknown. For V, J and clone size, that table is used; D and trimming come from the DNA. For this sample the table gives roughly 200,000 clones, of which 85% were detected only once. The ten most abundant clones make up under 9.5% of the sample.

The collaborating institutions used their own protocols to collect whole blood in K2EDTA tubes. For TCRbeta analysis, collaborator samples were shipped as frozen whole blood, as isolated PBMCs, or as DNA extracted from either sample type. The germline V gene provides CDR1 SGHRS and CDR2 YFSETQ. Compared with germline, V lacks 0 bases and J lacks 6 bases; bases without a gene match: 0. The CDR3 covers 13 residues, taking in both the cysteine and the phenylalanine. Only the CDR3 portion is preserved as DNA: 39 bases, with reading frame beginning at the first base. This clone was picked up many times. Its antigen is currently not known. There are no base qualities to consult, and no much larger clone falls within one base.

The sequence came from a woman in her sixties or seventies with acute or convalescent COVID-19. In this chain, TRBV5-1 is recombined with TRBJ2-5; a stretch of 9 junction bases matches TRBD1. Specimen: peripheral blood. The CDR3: CASSLDRGQTQYF. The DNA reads TGCGCCAGCAGCTTGGACAGGGGGCAGACCCAGTACTTC.